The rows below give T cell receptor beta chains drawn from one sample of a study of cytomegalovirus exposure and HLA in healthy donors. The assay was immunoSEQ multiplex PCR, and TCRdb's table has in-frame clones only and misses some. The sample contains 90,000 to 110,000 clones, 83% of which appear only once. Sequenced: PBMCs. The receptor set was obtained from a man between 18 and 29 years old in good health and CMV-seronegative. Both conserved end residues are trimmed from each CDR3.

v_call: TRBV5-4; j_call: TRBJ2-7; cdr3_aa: ASSPPRTGGEGEQY
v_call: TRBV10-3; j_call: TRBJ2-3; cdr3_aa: AIRAEGGTDTQY
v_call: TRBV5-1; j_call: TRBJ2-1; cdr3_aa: ASSSTGNEQF
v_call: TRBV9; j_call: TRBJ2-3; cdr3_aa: ASSVVAGGDTQY
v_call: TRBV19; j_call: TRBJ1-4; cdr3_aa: ASSIDRQAGATNEKLF
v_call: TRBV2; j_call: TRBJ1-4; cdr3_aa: ASSPRGTNEKLF
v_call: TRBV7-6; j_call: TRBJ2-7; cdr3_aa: ASSRTSGNEQY
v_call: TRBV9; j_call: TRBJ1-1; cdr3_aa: ASSVPGTGGTEAF
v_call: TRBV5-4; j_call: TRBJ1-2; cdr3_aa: ASSSGVSYT
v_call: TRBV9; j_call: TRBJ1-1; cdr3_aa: ASSVGSGTEAF
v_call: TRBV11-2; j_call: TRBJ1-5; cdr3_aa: ASSPGRGTNQPQH
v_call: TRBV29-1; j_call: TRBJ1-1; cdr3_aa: SVERQRNTEAF
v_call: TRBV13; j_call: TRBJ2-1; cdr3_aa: ASSLGRPPEQF
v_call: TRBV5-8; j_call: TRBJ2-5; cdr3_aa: ASSPGDQETQY
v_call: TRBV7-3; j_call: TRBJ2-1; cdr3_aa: ASSISQGYNEQF
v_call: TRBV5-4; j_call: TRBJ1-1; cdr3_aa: ASSAGGFGTEAF
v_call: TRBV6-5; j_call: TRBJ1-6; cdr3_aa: ASSYWGQDNSPLH
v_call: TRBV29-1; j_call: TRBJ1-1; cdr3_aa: SVSTSGGTEAF
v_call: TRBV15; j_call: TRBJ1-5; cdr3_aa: ATSRAGTGGTQPQH
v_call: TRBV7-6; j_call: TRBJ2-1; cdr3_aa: ASSSLFRAGNNNEQF
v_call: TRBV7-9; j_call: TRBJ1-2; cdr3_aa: ASSRTQTGGGGYT
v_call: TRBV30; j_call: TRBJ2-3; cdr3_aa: AWSGQGWGTDTQY
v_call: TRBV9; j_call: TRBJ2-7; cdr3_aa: ASSGTSGPATKQY
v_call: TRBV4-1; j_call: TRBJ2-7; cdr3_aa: ASSQVGANSYEQY
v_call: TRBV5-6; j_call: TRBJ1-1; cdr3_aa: ASSLGSDTEAF
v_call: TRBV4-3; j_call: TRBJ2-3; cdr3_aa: ASSQDGAGEGGDTQY
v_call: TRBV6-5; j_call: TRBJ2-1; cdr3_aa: ASTHGGAYNEQF
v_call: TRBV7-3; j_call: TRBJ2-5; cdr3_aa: ASSLRWGTSGQETQY
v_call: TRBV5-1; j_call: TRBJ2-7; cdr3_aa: ASSFGGGGEQY
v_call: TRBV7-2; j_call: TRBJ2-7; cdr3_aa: ASSLGRAGTGAYEQY
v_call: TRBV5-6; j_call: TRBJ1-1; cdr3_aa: ASSLFWWQVNTEAF
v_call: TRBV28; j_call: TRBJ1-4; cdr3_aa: ASSSGQAGNEKLF
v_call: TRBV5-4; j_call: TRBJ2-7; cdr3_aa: ASSPLRGPPYEQY
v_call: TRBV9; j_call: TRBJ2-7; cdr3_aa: ASSESGSPPYEQY
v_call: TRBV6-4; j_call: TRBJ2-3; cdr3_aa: ASSVGRGRASGTDTQY
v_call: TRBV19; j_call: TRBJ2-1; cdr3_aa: ATHPGQLYNEQF
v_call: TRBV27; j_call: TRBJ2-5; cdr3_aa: ASSFAGSRETQY
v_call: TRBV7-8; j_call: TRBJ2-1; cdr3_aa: ASSLARSGEQF
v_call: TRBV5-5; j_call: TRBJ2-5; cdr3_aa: ASSLGPTRTETQY
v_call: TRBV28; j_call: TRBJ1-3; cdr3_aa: ASSLLGLGNTIY
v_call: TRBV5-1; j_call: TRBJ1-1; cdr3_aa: ASSRGGPLTEAF
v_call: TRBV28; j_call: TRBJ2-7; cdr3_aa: ASSSPGQGPEQY
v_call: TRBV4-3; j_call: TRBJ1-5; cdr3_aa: ASSQSATGPNQPQH
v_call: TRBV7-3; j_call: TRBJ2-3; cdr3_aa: ASSPGGQGAEDTQY
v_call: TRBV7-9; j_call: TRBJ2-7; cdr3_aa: SSSRTGLAASLVYEQY
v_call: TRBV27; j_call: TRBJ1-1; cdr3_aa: ASSLSRSRTGAF
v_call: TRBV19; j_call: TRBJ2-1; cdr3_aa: ASSSKLAGGLNEQF
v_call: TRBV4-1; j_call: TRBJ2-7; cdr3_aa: ASSQGGTSEYEQY
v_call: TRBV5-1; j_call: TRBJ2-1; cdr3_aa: ASSSTRLAGVVGRSYNEQF
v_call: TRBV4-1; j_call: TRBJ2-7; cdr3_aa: ASSQGSSVMEGEQY
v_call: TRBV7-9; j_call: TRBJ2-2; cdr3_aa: ASSRGTGHTGELF
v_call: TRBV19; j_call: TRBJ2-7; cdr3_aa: ASRPTQVSEQY
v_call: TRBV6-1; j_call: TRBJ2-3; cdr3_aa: ASSPGGRTQY
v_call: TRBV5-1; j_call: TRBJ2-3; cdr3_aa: ASSLVGQGHPDTQY
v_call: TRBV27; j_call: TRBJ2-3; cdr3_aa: ASSSLLLAGGLTDTQY
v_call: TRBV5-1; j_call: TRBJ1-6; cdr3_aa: ASSLYRGDDSPLH
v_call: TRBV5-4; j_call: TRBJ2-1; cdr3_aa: ATSRWPSGSSYNEQF
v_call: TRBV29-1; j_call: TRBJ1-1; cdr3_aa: SVNILNTEAF
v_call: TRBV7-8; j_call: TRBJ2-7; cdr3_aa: ASSLLAGGSGEQY